Listed below are T cell receptor beta chains from one sample, sequenced in a study of cytomegalovirus exposure and HLA in healthy donors. Assay: immunoSEQ multiplex PCR; the TCRdb copy retains only in-frame clones and omits some. The sample has about 100,000 clones; roughly three quarters are singletons. Material: PBMCs. Receptors originate from a woman aged 60 to 75 in good health and CMV-seronegative. CDR3s include the opening cysteine and the closing phenylalanine or tryptophan. A D gene is named only where the DNA matches it firmly. Clone sizes are given selectively: once, few, many, or a class where the clone is expanded.

v_gene	abundance	d_gene	j_gene	CDR3nt	CDR3aa
TRBV7-2	-	TRBD2	TRBJ2-3	TGTGCCAGCAGCCCTCTAGCGGGGGGGCAGGGACATACGCAGTATTTT	CASSPLAGGQGHTQYF
TRBV18	-	-	TRBJ1-2	TGTGCCAGCTCACACCGACTGGCTACAGGACGGGCGTACTATGGCTACACCTTC	CASSHRLATGRAYYGYTF
TRBV6-5	-	TRBD1	TRBJ1-2	TGTGCCAGCAGTGGGACAGGGGAAGGCTACACCTTC	CASSGTGEGYTF
TRBV5-6	-	TRBD1	TRBJ2-7	TGTGCCAGCAGCTTGGGGGACAGGTACGAGCAGTACTTC	CASSLGDRYEQYF
TRBV5-1	-	TRBD1	TRBJ1-2	TGCGCCAGCAGCCCCGGACAGGGTGGCTACACCTTC	CASSPGQGGYTF
TRBV7-9	once	TRBD2	TRBJ2-5	TGTGCCAGCAGCTCGCGGGGGGAAATAGCGGGGCTGCGGGAGACCCAGTACTTC	CASSSRGEIAGLRETQYF
TRBV27	-	-	TRBJ1-5	TGTGCCAGCAGTACCCTCGGGCAGGGTGGAAATCAGCCCCAGCATTTT	CASSTLGQGGNQPQHF
TRBV28	-	TRBD1	TRBJ1-2	TGTGCCAGCAGGCCCCTACCGGGGACAGACTATGGCTACACCTTC	CASRPLPGTDYGYTF
TRBV2	-	-	TRBJ1-3	TGTGCCAGCAGTGAGGCGGGCTCTGGAAACACCATATATTTT	CASSEAGSGNTIYF
TRBV19	-	TRBD2	TRBJ2-2	TGTGCCAGTAGTAAGGATAGCGGGGTCACCGGGGAGCTGTTTTTT	CASSKDSGVTGELFF
TRBV13	-	-	TRBJ1-5	TGTGCCAGCAGTTTGGGGGGTCAGCCCCAGCATTTT	CASSLGGQPQHF
TRBV12-5	-	TRBD1	TRBJ2-3	TGTGCTAGTGGTTCGGGACAGGGGTCAGATACGCAGTATTTT	CASGSGQGSDTQYF
TRBV5-1	-	-	TRBJ1-1	TGCGCCAGCAGCCCCCCGGGAAACACTGAAGCTTTCTTT	CASSPPGNTEAFF
TRBV2	once	TRBD2	TRBJ2-1	TGTGCCAGCAGACCGAGCGGGATCTCCTACAATGAGCAGTTCTTC	CASRPSGISYNEQFF
TRBV4-3	-	TRBD1	TRBJ1-6	TGCGCCAGCAGCCAAGTAACAGGGGTTCCTAATTCACCCCTCCACTTT	CASSQVTGVPNSPLHF
TRBV9	-	TRBD2	TRBJ2-3	TGTGCCAGCAGCGTAACGACTAGCGGGGGGGATGTAGATACGCAGTATTTT	CASSVTTSGGDVDTQYF
TRBV5-1	-	-	TRBJ2-3	TGCGCCAGCAGCTTGGGGACAGTTAGTACAGATACGCAGTATTTT	CASSLGTVSTDTQYF
TRBV6-6	-	TRBD1	TRBJ1-2	TGTGCCAGCAGTTATCCCATGGACAGGGGGCTAGGCTACACCTTC	CASSYPMDRGLGYTF
TRBV4-1	once	TRBD1	TRBJ2-5	TGCGCCAGCAGCCAACGGACAGGGGAAGAGACCCAGTACTTC	CASSQRTGEETQYF
TRBV2	-	-	TRBJ1-6	TGTGCCAGCAGTGAGAACGGACAGACTAATTCACCCCTCCACTTT	CASSENGQTNSPLHF
TRBV6-5	-	TRBD1	TRBJ1-6	TGTGCCAGCAGTTACGGACAGGGCCGGAATTCACCCCTCCACTTT	CASSYGQGRNSPLHF
TRBV14	-	-	TRBJ1-6	TGTGCCAGCAGCCAACAGGGATACAATTCACCCCTCCACTTT	CASSQQGYNSPLHF
TRBV11-3	-	-	TRBJ2-1	TGTGCCAGCAGCCCTAGCTACTCCTACAATGAGCAGTTCTTC	CASSPSYSYNEQFF
TRBV4-3	-	TRBD2	TRBJ2-2	TGCGCCAGCAGCCAAGATCGGATAGCGGGTGCAGCCGGGGAGCTGTTTTTT	CASSQDRIAGAAGELFF
TRBV18	-	-	TRBJ1-6	TGTGCCAGCTCACCATTCCCCAAAGGGGATAGTTCACCCCTCCACTTT	CASSPFPKGDSSPLHF
TRBV25-1	few	-	TRBJ2-1	TGTGCCAGCAGTGAATTATATAGCGAGAGCTCCTACAATGAGCAGTTCTTC	CASSELYSESSYNEQFF
TRBV18	-	TRBD2	TRBJ2-1	TGTGCCAGCTCACCTCCGGGACTAGCTCTCAATGAGCAGTTCTTC	CASSPPGLALNEQFF
TRBV5-1	-	-	TRBJ2-5	TGCGCCAGCAGCTTGGGACAGTCACAAGAGACCCAGTACTTC	CASSLGQSQETQYF
TRBV5-1	-	-	TRBJ1-1	TGCGCCAGCAGGGACTCCGGAACTGAAGCTTTCTTT	CASRDSGTEAFF
TRBV4-1	-	-	TRBJ1-2	TGCGCCAGCAGCCAAGATAGGCAGGGAGGTGGCTATGGCTACACCTTC	CASSQDRQGGGYGYTF
TRBV7-8	-	TRBD1	TRBJ1-5	TGTGCCAGCAGCTTCCACCCGGGACAGGGGACGGGCAATCAGCCCCAGCATTTT	CASSFHPGQGTGNQPQHF
TRBV5-6	few	TRBD1	TRBJ2-7	TGTGCCAGCAGCCCCGGGACAGGACGCTACGAGCAGTACTTC	CASSPGTGRYEQYF
TRBV15	-	TRBD1	TRBJ2-1	TGTGCCACCAGCAGTGGCTACCTGACAGGGGGCAATGAGCAGTTCTTC	CATSSGYLTGGNEQFF
TRBV4-3	once	TRBD1	TRBJ1-1	TGCGCCAGCAGCCAAGACCTGACAGGGGAGGGAAACACTGAAGCTTTCTTT	CASSQDLTGEGNTEAFF
TRBV19	-	TRBD1	TRBJ2-2	TGTGCCAGTAGCGGGACAGGGTCCACCGGGGAGCTGTTTTTT	CASSGTGSTGELFF
TRBV6-5	-	TRBD1	TRBJ1-2	TGTGCCAGCAGTCGGACAGGCCCTCTTGACTATGGCTACACCTTC	CASSRTGPLDYGYTF
TRBV28	-	-	TRBJ1-3	TGTGCCAGCAGTTTAAGCAGGAACACCATATATTTT	CASSLSRNTIYF
TRBV20-1	-	-	TRBJ1-2	TGCAGTGCTCCGACAGCAAATGGCTACACCTTC	CSAPTANGYTF
TRBV6-5	-	TRBD1	TRBJ2-1	TGTGCCAGCGGCTGGACAGGGGCCGCCAATGAGCAGTTCTTC	CASGWTGAANEQFF
TRBV27	-	TRBD2	TRBJ2-1	TGTGCCAGCCAGAAAGGGACTAGCGGGGGGTACAATGAGCAGTTCTTC	CASQKGTSGGYNEQFF
TRBV9	-	-	TRBJ2-1	TGTGCCAGCAGCGTAGGAAGCGGGTCAGGCAATGAGCAGTTCTTC	CASSVGSGSGNEQFF
TRBV7-9	-	-	TRBJ2-7	TGTGCCAGCAGCTTTTCTGGGCCCTACGAGCAGTACTTC	CASSFSGPYEQYF
TRBV6-6	-	TRBD1	TRBJ1-6	TGTGCCAGCAGTTACCGCACAGGGGATAATTCACCCCTCCACTTT	CASSYRTGDNSPLHF